Given below is one T cell receptor (beta chain) in context. Its antigen is not identified. These data belong to a study of CXCR3-negative and CXCR3-positive naive CD8 T cells. Overall study context: Sequencing gave roughly 140 million TRB reads overall, about 1.5 +/- 0.3 million per library.

Study results and caveats: Memory CD8+ cells had much lower diversity, and both naive subsets had comparably high diversity.

This CDR3 has 12 amino acids. CDR1 and CDR2 from the germline V gene are DFQATT and SNEGSKA (reference sequence). The libraries of TRB cDNA were prepared using 5' RACE with UMI labels. After re-calling the 5' RACE reads, TCRdb lists one entry per CDR3 protein, DNA absent. In all, the sample yields some 130,000 distinct CDR3 sequences. The sequence came from a human donor in good health. Some clones in this sample may be carry-over from other donors' samples. The sample comprised naive CXCR3- CD8+ T cells from blood. Indicated subset: CD45RO-CCR7+CD27+CD95- naive CD8+ T cells lacking CXCR3 (TNR3-). The V call is TRBV20-1, the J call TRBJ2-1. CDR3 sequence reads: CSARALEIEQFF.